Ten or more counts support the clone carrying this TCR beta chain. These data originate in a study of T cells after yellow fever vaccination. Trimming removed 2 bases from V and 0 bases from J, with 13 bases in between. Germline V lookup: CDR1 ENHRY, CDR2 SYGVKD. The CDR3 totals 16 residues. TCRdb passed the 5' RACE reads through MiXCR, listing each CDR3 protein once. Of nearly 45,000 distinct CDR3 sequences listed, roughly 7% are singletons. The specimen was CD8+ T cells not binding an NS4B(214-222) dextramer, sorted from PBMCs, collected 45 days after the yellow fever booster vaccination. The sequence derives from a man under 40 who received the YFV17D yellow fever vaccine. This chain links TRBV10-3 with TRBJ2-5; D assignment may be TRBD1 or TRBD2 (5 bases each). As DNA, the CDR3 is TGTGCCATCAGTGAGCCAACGGGACGGCACCAAGAGACCCAGTACTTC. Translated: CAISEPTGRHQETQYF.